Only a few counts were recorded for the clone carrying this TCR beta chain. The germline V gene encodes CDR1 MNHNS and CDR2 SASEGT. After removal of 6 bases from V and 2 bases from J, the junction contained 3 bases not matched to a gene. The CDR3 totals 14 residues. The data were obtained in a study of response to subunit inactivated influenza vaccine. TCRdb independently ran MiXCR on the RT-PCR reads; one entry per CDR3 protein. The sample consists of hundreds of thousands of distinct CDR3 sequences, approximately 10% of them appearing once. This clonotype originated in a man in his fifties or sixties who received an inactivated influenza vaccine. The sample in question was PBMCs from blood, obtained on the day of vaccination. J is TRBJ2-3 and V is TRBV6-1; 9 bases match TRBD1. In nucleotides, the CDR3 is TGTGCCAGCAGACAGGGGGCCTACACAGATACGCAGTATTTT. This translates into CASRQGAYTDTQYF.